The clone carrying this T cell receptor (beta chain) was counted a few times. Antigen: not known. Using RNA transcripts as the source, TCR beta CDR3 regions were amplified. HTBI primers were the set used in a first-round RT-PCR of the TCR CDR3. From the multiplex PCR reads, TCRdb called clonotypes with MiXCR, one entry per CDR3 protein. Counted here are around 540,000 distinct CDR3 sequences, roughly 46% occurring once; the ten biggest clones make up nearly 8.5%. The data derive from a study of T cells in Graves' hyperthyroidism and ophthalmopathy. The CDR3 extends over 16 amino acids. V was shortened by 3 bases and J by 4 bases, with 16 bases between the two germline ends. The germline V gene has CDR1 LNHDA and CDR2 SQIVND (reference sequence). Study observations and caveats: Blood shared most expanded thyroid clonotypes above 0.001. From stable hyperthyroidism, ophthalmopathy was set apart by a 13 V-J model.

The study defined stable Graves' hyperthyroidism as no ophthalmopathy progression within 18 months. Subjects aged 18 to 65 presented with newly diagnosed hyperthyroidism of less than 2 months' duration. This TCR came from a woman younger than 35 with Graves' hyperthyroidism. The specimen sequenced was peripheral blood or thyroid tissue (not recorded which). This chain uses TRBV19 with TRBJ1-3; no reliable D call. The CDR3 is CASSIGPEPSGNTIYF. CDR3 coding DNA: TGTGCCAGTAGTATTGGGCCAGAACCATCCGGAAACACCATATATTTT.